This T cell receptor beta chain was observed in a study of blood T cell repertoires in COVID-19. The method was immunoSEQ multiplex PCR; TCRdb's version includes in-frame clones alone and lacks a portion of them. The profile covers tens of thousands of clones, with roughly nine tenths appearing a single time and 2% to 3% taken by the ten largest. The receptor was derived from a man aged 45 to 65 with acute or convalescent COVID-19. The sequencing sample was made of peripheral blood.

Written as DNA, the CDR3 is TGTGCCAGTAGTTCCCGGACGGGGATTCAATATGGCTACACCTTC. It encodes CASSSRTGIQYGYTF. This chain links TRBV19 with TRBJ1-2; D not certain. CDR3 length: 15 residues. With 5 bases removed from V and 5 bases from J, the gap between germline ends came to 18 bases. Looked up from germline, CDR1 is LNHDA and CDR2 is SQIVND (reference sequence).